The present entry profiles one T cell receptor (beta chain) with its context. In terms of age and location, participants ranged from roughly 18 to 90 years and lived in about 25 US areas. The V end lost 0 bases, the J end lost 6 bases, and 18 bases lay between the germline ends. Per the germline V gene, CDR1 is LNHDA and CDR2 is SQIVND (reference sequence). This CDR3 spans 16 amino acids. Here immunoSEQ multiplex PCR was the method, and the copy in TCRdb shows in-frame clones only, minus some. The sample carries approximately 290,000 clones, approximately 85% recorded once. This sample was taken from a study of blood T cell repertoires in COVID-19. Overall study: The analysed material was cDNA or gDNA that came from T cells, B-cell-depleted T cells, or PBMCs.

Material: PBMCs or T cells enriched from blood (not recorded which). The TCR originated in a woman aged 30 to 39 who had recovered from COVID-19. The chain uses TRBV19 and TRBJ2-7, with TRBD1 as a possible D gene (5 bases). The CDR3 spells CASSIDGHLRSAEQYF. The CDR3 DNA sequence: TGTGCCAGTAGTATAGATGGACATCTCCGATCCGCCGAGCAGTACTTC.